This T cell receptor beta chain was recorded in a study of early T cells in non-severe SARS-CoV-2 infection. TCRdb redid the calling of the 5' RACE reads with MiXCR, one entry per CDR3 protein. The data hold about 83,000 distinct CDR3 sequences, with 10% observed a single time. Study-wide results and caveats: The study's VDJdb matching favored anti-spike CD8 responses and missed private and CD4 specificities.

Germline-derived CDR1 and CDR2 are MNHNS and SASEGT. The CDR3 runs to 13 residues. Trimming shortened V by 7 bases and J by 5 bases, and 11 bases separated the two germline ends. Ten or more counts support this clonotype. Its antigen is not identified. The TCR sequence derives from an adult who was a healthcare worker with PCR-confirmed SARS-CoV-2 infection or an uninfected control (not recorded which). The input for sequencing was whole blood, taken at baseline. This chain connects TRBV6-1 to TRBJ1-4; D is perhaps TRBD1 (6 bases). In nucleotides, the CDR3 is TGTGCCAGCATCGGACAGATGAATGAAAAACTGTTTTTT. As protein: CASIGQMNEKLFF.